The subject of this entry is one T cell receptor beta chain. Its antigen is unknown. Profiling relied on immunoSEQ multiplex PCR, and the TCRdb table lists in-frame clones only, not all of them. This table has roughly 11,000 clones, roughly 84% appearing once. This sample was included in a study of tumor-infiltrating lymphocytes in localized non-small cell lung cancer. Study-wide results and limits: Not all patients were TCR sequenced, owing to tissue quantity. Each assay used a separate piece of the same tissue. Tumors had more T cell infiltration than uninvolved lung, per TCRbeta sequencing and CD3 counts. Tumor T-cell fraction from TCR sequencing was not associated with recurrence-free survival (p = 0.61).

The V gene's germline CDR1 is GTSNPN and CDR2 SVGIG (reference sequence). The CDR3 extends over 14 amino acids. V was pared by 5 bases and J by 0 bases, with 11 bases between. Sequenced: lung tumor tissue. This TCR was recovered from a human donor with non-small cell lung cancer. The genes are TRBV30 and TRBJ2-1; D unclear. The CDR3 nucleotides read TGTGCCTGGGGGTCCGAAAGCTCCTACAATGAGCAGTTCTTC. Its translation: CAWGSESSYNEQFF.